A single sample is the source of the 19 T cell receptor beta chains below, sequenced in a study of blood T cell repertoires in COVID-19. Generated by immunoSEQ multiplex PCR, the TCRdb table keeps only in-frame clones and is missing some. The sample includes 130,000 to 150,000 clones, about nine tenths of them seen just once. The sample was PBMCs or T cells enriched from blood (not recorded which). These receptor sequences come from a woman in her thirties or forties who had been exposed to COVID-19.

The V gene is TRBV29-1, the J gene TRBJ2-5, with 8 bases aligning to TRBD1. This CDR3 is built from 14 residues. Germline V CDR1 and CDR2: SQVTM, ANQGSEA. The V gene end was trimmed by 2 bases and the J gene end by 2 bases; junction bases not matched to a gene: 4. The CDR3 loop reads CSVELGTGQETQYF. The CDR3 DNA reads TGCAGCGTTGAACTCGGGACAGGACAAGAGACCCAGTACTTC.

This clone was seen just once. V usage is TRBV4-1 and J usage is TRBJ1-1, with D possibly TRBD1 on 5 matching bases. The CDR3 covers 13 residues. Germline V gives CDR1 MGHRA, CDR2 YSYEKL. Trimming took off 4 bases at V and 6 bases at J, with 12 bases between the two ends. CDR3 nucleotide sequence: TGCGCCAGCAGCCTCACGGGGGGGGCTGAAGCTTTCTTT. Translated, it gives CASSLTGGAEAFF.

V gene TRBV7-2 combines with J gene TRBJ1-1; a possible D gene is TRBD1 (5 bases). This CDR3 contains 13 residues. Trimming took off 5 bases at V and 1 base at J, with 8 bases between the two ends. Germline CDR1 SGHTA, CDR2 FQGNSA. The DNA for the CDR3 is TGTGCCAGCAGCAGAGACAGGAACACTGAAGCTTTCTTT. It yields the protein CASSRDRNTEAFF.

This chain uses TRBV6-5 with TRBJ2-3, with D perhaps matching TRBD1 (5 bases). CDR3 length equals 16 residues. CDR1 is MNHEY, CDR2 SVGAGI, per germline. Between the trimmed V and J ends, which lost 0 bases and 3 bases, there was a span of 13 bases. This chain's CDR3 is CASSYSMMPGTDTQYF. The DNA for the CDR3 is TGTGCCAGCAGTTACTCGATGATGCCAGGGACAGATACGCAGTATTTT.

This chain connects TRBV7-6 to TRBJ1-6; TRBD1 matches 9 bases. The CDR3 is made up of 15 amino acids. Per germline, CDR1 SGHVS and CDR2 FNYEAQ. The V gene end was trimmed by 4 bases and the J gene end by 9 bases; junction bases not matched to a gene: 7. CDR3 in amino acids: CASSSGQGSISPLHF. In nucleotides, the CDR3 is TGTGCCAGCAGCTCGGGACAGGGAAGTATTTCACCCCTCCACTTT.

The CDR3 region is CASSQASQDYGYTF. The CDR3 nucleotides are TGCGCCAGCAGCCAAGCCTCCCAGGATTATGGCTACACCTTC. The V and J genes are TRBV4-3 and TRBJ1-2; D is unresolved. Trimming removed 1 base at V and 5 bases at J, with 11 bases between. CDR1 LGHNA and CDR2 YSLEER come from the germline V gene. The CDR3 length is 14 residues.

The chain recombines TRBV5-1 with TRBJ2-7, with 8 bases aligning to TRBD1. Trimming cost V 4 bases and J 7 bases; bases outside gene matches: 10. This CDR3 has 14 amino acids. Germline V gene data show CDR1 as SGHRS and CDR2 as YFSETQ. The CDR3: CASSTSGQGREQYF. The CDR3 nucleotides read TGCGCCAGCAGCACATCCGGACAGGGCCGGGAGCAGTACTTC.

This clone was found once. In DNA form, the CDR3 reads TGTGCCAGCTCGGGACGGGACAGGGGTAACACTGAAGCTTTCTTT. Translated, it gives CASSGRDRGNTEAFF. This chain connects TRBV6-5 to TRBJ1-1; 10 bases are a match to TRBD1. CDR1 and CDR2 (germline): MNHEY, SVGAGI. The CDR3 has 15 residues. Losses at the gene ends were 8 bases for V and 2 bases for J; bases not matched to a gene: 8.

V gene TRBV18 combines with J gene TRBJ2-1, with 11 bases lining up with TRBD2. CDR3 length: 18 residues. CDR1 and CDR2 from the germline V gene are KGHSH and LQKENI. J lost 0 bases, V lost 5 bases, and 9 bases had no gene match. CDR3 nucleotides: TGTGCCAGCTCATCGCAAGCAACTAGCGGGGGCTCCTACAATGAGCAGTTCTTC. Amino acid sequence: CASSSQATSGGSYNEQFF.

This clone was observed at least ten times. V gene TRBV12-3 or TRBV12-4 combines with J gene TRBJ2-7, with D uncertain. V was pared by 6 bases and J by 2 bases, with 8 bases between. The CDR3 totals 12 residues. The CDR3 protein is CASSLVAYEQYF. CDR3 DNA sequence: TGTGCCAGCAGCCTAGTCGCCTACGAGCAGTACTTC.

The V gene is TRBV15, the J gene TRBJ2-4, with 7 bases that match TRBD1. CDR1 and CDR2 from the germline V gene are LNHNV and YYDKDF (reference sequence). CDR3 length: 16 amino acids. Trimming took 5 bases from V and 0 from J; bases not matched to a gene: 7. The CDR3 DNA is TGTGCCACCAGCCCAGGACAGGCGATAGCCAAAAACATTCAGTACTTC. It translates to CATSPGQAIAKNIQYF. Looking up the rest from reference TRBV15 and TRBJ2-4 gives the full variable domain: DAMVIQNPRYQVTQFGKPVTLSCSQTLNHNVMYWYQQKSSQAPKLLFHYYDKDFNNEADTPDNFQSRRPNTSFCFLDIRSPGLGDTAMYLCATSPGQAIAKNIQYFGAGTRLSVL.

The chain employs TRBV5-1 and TRBJ2-7, with TRBD2 matching over 12 bases. The CDR3 covers 16 residues. Germline V CDR1 and CDR2: SGHRS, YFSETQ. J was trimmed by 5 bases and V by 1 base; bases with no gene match: 7. The CDR3 reads CASSLMTSGSSDEQYF. The CDR3, as DNA: TGCGCCAGCAGCTTGATGACTAGCGGGAGTTCGGACGAGCAGTACTTC.

This clone was picked up a small number of times. J is TRBJ1-2 and V is TRBV3-1 (or the pseudogene TRBV3-2); D is perhaps TRBD1 (5 bases). This CDR3 contains 16 residues. Germline V lookup: CDR1 LGHDT, CDR2 YNNKEL (reference sequence). Trimming cost V 1 base and J 0 bases, with 12 bases left between them. The CDR3 region is CASSQGGTMTNYGYTF. DNA of the CDR3: TGTGCCAGCAGCCAAGGGGGCACGATGACTAACTATGGCTACACCTTC.

The V and J genes are TRBV7-9 and TRBJ2-3, with a possible D match to TRBD1 (5 bases). V lost 4 bases, J lost 2 bases, and 10 bases lay in between. The length of the CDR3 is 14 residues. CDR1 SEHNR and CDR2 FQNEAQ come from the germline V gene (reference sequence). Written as DNA, the CDR3 is TGTGCCAGCAGCTCCGACAGAATCACAGATACGCAGTATTTT. It is translated as CASSSDRITDTQYF.

The chain uses TRBV28 and TRBJ2-3, with a possible D match to TRBD1 (6 bases). The V end lost 7 bases, the J end lost 2 bases, and 19 bases lay between the germline ends. This CDR3 is 16 amino acids long. Germline-derived CDR1 and CDR2 are MDHEN and SYDVKM. The CDR3 coding sequence is TGTGCCAGCACCTTCGGACAGAAACTTCACACAGATACGCAGTATTTT. The encoded protein is CASTFGQKLHTDTQYF. Drawing the rest from reference TRBV28 and TRBJ2-3, the complete variable domain is DVKVTQSSRYLVKRTGEKVFLECVQDMDHENMFWYRQDPGLGLRLIYFSYDVKMKEKGDIPEGYSVSREKKERFSLILESASTNQTSMYLCASTFGQKLHTDTQYFGPGTRLTVL.

This chain joins TRBV27 and TRBJ1-1; D may be TRBD1 (5 bases). The CDR3 contains 15 residues. Germline V gene lookup returns CDR1 MNHEY and CDR2 SMNVEV (reference sequence). V lost 5 bases, J lost 5 bases, and 18 bases lay in between. CDR3 coding DNA: TGTGCCAGCAGTCCCCGTGGGGGGTTGGGGACTGAAGCTTTCTTT. This sequence encodes CASSPRGGLGTEAFF.

This sequence joins TRBV10-3 and TRBJ2-6; TRBD2 is a possible D gene (5 bases). The CDR3 contains 21 residues. Trimming left V 0 bases short and J 0 bases short, with 21 bases between. Germline CDR1 ENHRY, CDR2 SYGVKD. The CDR3 sequence is CAISESRVEGRLTSGANVLTF. The DNA for the CDR3 is TGTGCCATCAGTGAGTCGCGAGTCGAGGGCAGGTTAACCTCTGGGGCCAACGTCCTGACTTTC.

The chain links TRBV7-2 to TRBJ1-1; D perhaps matches TRBD1 (6 bases). The germline V gene has CDR1 SGHTA and CDR2 FQGNSA. The CDR3 is made up of 15 amino acids. Trimming pared 5 bases from V and 5 bases from J, leaving 18 bases between. The CDR3 loop is CASSLLTGRRTEAFF. The CDR3 nucleotides are TGTGCCAGCAGCCTGTTGACAGGCCGAAGGACTGAAGCTTTCTTT.

This clone turned up a few times. The genes are TRBV14 and TRBJ2-7; D is perhaps TRBD1 (5 bases). V shed 1 base and J shed 7 bases, with 11 bases lying between them. Germline CDR1 reads SGHDN; CDR2 reads FVKESK. The CDR3 totals 13 residues. The CDR3 loop is CASSQGTWTEQYF. CDR3 coding DNA: TGTGCCAGCAGCCAAGGAACCTGGACAGAGCAGTACTTC.